Below are 25 T cell receptor beta chains sequenced from a single sample in a study of blood T cell repertoires in COVID-19. Method: immunoSEQ multiplex PCR; TCRdb's copy keeps in-frame clones and lacks some. Among 100,000 to 150,000 clones listed, about 86% were seen once. The sequencing sample was made of PBMCs or T cells enriched from blood (not recorded which). Receptors originate from a woman in her forties or fifties who had recovered from COVID-19.

This chain joins TRBV5-4 and TRBJ2-2; 7 bases line up with TRBD1. The junction had 13 bases not matched to a gene; V was cut back by 1 base and J by 1 base. Per germline, CDR1 SGHNT and CDR2 YYREEE (reference sequence). The CDR3 runs 19 residues. CDR3: CASSLFPYTGTVNTGELFF. In DNA, the CDR3 is TGTGCCAGCAGCTTGTTCCCCTACACCGGGACAGTGAACACCGGGGAGCTGTTTTTT.

This clone was observed once. This chain uses TRBV12-3 or TRBV12-4 with TRBJ2-7; D might be TRBD2 (5 bases). The CDR3 spans 13 residues. V lost 6 bases, J lost 2 bases, and 11 bases lay in between. CDR3 DNA: TGTGCCAGCAGCGAGGGCTCTACCTACGAGCAGTACTTC. It translates to CASSEGSTYEQYF.

The J gene is TRBJ1-2, the V gene TRBV12-3 or TRBV12-4; unclear D gene. V was trimmed by 3 bases and J by 4 bases, leaving 3 bases between them. The CDR3 spans 11 residues. The CDR3 DNA sequence: TGTGCCAGCAGTTTTAGCTATGGCTACACCTTC. Protein: CASSFSYGYTF.

The chain carries TRBV27 and TRBJ1-5; D possibly corresponds to TRBD1 (5 bases). There are 15 residues in the CDR3. V lost 2 bases and J lost 9, with 17 bases in between. Germline V gene lookup returns CDR1 MNHEY and CDR2 SMNVEV (reference sequence). In nucleotides, the CDR3 is TGTGCCAGCAGTTTAGACAGCACTCCCGTTGGGCCCCAGCATTTT. Residues: CASSLDSTPVGPQHF.

This sequence joins TRBV5-6 and TRBJ1-1; the match to TRBD1 covers 9 bases. Germline CDR1 is SGHDT and CDR2 is YYEEEE. The CDR3 has 17 residues. With V trimmed by 1 base and J by 0 bases, 7 bases remained unmatched. The CDR3 bases are TGTGCCAGCAGCTTGACAGGGGGCCCAGGCTTGAACACTGAAGCTTTCTTT. Its translation is CASSLTGGPGLNTEAFF.

The chain has TRBV25-1 and TRBJ1-4; a possible D gene is TRBD1 (6 bases). The CDR3 length is 16 residues. CDR1 and CDR2 (germline): MGHDK, SYGVNS. V was clipped by 3 bases and J by 3 bases, with 14 bases between them. The CDR3 DNA sequence: TGTGCCAGCAGTGACCTAACGAGGGGGTCTAATGAAAAACTGTTTTTT. Its translation: CASSDLTRGSNEKLFF. The variable domain in full, completed from reference TRBV25-1 and TRBJ1-4, reads EADIYQTPRYLVIGTGKKITLECSQTMGHDKMYWYQQDPGMELHLIHYSYGVNSTEKGDLSSESTVSRIRTEHFPLTLESARPSHTSQYLCASSDLTRGSNEKLFFGSGTQLSVL.

The CDR3 nucleotides are TGTGCCATCAGTGGGGGAGGCTCCTTGAGAAACGAGCAGTACTTC. This translates into CAISGGGSLRNEQYF. The V call is TRBV10-3, the J call TRBJ2-7; a weak D match, TRBD2 (6 bases). V shed 4 bases and J shed 5 bases, with 18 bases lying between them. The CDR3 runs 15 residues. CDR1 is ENHRY, CDR2 SYGVKD, per germline.

CDR3 in amino acids: CATSRDLQGTEAFF. In DNA, the CDR3 is TGTGCCACCAGCAGGGATTTACAGGGGACTGAAGCTTTCTTT. This chain connects TRBV15 to TRBJ1-1; TRBD1 matches 7 bases. The CDR3 is made up of 14 amino acids. The germline V gene has CDR1 LNHNV and CDR2 YYDKDF (reference sequence). J lost 5 bases, V lost 3 bases, and 6 bases had no gene match.

The chain is built from TRBV9 and TRBJ2-2; 10 positions match TRBD1. The germline gives CDR1 SGDLS, CDR2 YYNGEE. V lost 5 bases and J lost 7; bases outside the gene matches: 11. The CDR3 sequence is 16 residues long. Written as DNA, the CDR3 is TGTGCCAGCAGTCCATTGAGACAGGGGGCGGTCGGGGAGCTGTTTTTT. Encoded protein: CASSPLRQGAVGELFF.

The chain combines TRBV2 with TRBJ1-4, with D unresolved. Germline CDR1 reads SNHLY; CDR2 reads FYNNEI. The CDR3 has 11 amino acids. The CDR3 is CVEGANEKLFF. The CDR3 bases are TGTGTGGAGGGAGCTAATGAAAAACTGTTTTTT. The full variable domain, with the rest looked up from reference TRBV2 and TRBJ1-4, is EPEVTQTPSHQVTQMGQEVILRCVPISNHLYFYWYRQILGQKVEFLVSFYNNEISEKSEIFDDQFSVERPDGSNFTLKIRSTKLEDSAMYFCVEGANEKLFFGSGTQLSVL.

The chain combines TRBV15 with TRBJ2-7; possible D gene TRBD1, 6 bases. The CDR3 contains 15 residues. Germline lookup yields CDR1 LNHNV and CDR2 YYDKDF (reference sequence). V was cut by 5 bases and J by 0 bases, with 14 bases left in between. The CDR3 loop reads CATSERTGNSYEQYF. The CDR3 DNA reads as TGTGCCACCAGCGAGCGAACAGGGAACTCCTACGAGCAGTACTTC.

The chain carries TRBV6-2 or TRBV6-3 and TRBJ1-6; 8 bases agree with TRBD1. The germline V gene has CDR1 MNHEY and CDR2 SVGEGT. The CDR3 loop spans 15 amino acids. V lost 2 bases and J lost 9; bases outside the gene matches: 6. CDR3 sequence reads: CASSYGVRGPSPLHF. The CDR3 DNA is TGTGCCAGCAGTTACGGGGTCAGGGGGCCTTCACCCCTCCACTTT.

This chain links TRBV5-6 with TRBJ1-5, with D unclear. This CDR3 is built from 13 residues. Trimming removed 4 bases from V and 5 bases from J, with 10 bases in between. Germline CDR1 reads SGHDT; CDR2 reads YYEEEE. CDR3 coding DNA: TGTGCCAGCAGCCCATTCGGGGATCAGCCCCAGCATTTT. Residues: CASSPFGDQPQHF. The variable domain in full, completed from reference TRBV5-6 and TRBJ1-5, reads DAGVTQSPTHLIKTRGQQVTLRCSPKSGHDTVSWYQQALGQGPQFIFQYYEEEERQRGNFPDRFSGHQFPNYSSELNVNALLLGDSALYLCASSPFGDQPQHFGDGTRLSIL.

This clone was picked up one time. The chain employs TRBV7-2 and TRBJ2-3, with D possibly being TRBD2 (6 bases). Trimming shortened V by 1 base and J by 5 bases, and 10 bases separated the two germline ends. From germline, CDR1 is SGHTA and CDR2 FQGNSA. The CDR3 is 14 residues long. CDR3 sequence (DNA): TGTGCCAGCAGCTTAGGGGGACTCGGAGATACGCAGTATTTT. As protein: CASSLGGLGDTQYF.

This sequence joins TRBV7-6 and TRBJ2-2; tentative D call: TRBD2 (5 bases). CDR1 is SGHVS and CDR2 is FNYEAQ in the germline V gene. This CDR3 contains 14 residues. Trimming removed 1 base from V and 4 bases from J, with 7 bases in between. In DNA form, the CDR3 reads TGTGCCAGCAGCTTAGACGGGGTCACCGGGGAGCTGTTTTTT. Its translation is CASSLDGVTGELFF.

This chain uses TRBV5-1 with TRBJ2-7, with a possible D match to TRBD2 (7 bases). The CDR3 contains 15 residues. The germline CDR1 and CDR2 sequences are SGHRS and YFSETQ. The V and J ends lost 4 bases and 5 bases respectively, with 19 bases between them. The CDR3 loop is CASSAGRGAIDEQYF. The CDR3, as DNA: TGCGCCAGCAGCGCGGGTCGGGGGGCCATCGACGAGCAGTACTTC. Complete variable domain (other parts from reference TRBV5-1 and TRBJ2-7): KAGVTQTPRYLIKTRGQQVTLSCSPISGHRSVSWYQQTPGQGLQFLFEYFSETQRNKGNFPGRFSGRQFSNSRSEMNVSTLELGDSALYLCASSAGRGAIDEQYFGPGTRLTVT.

This chain links TRBV11-3 with TRBJ2-3; 13 nucleotides agree with TRBD2. CDR3 length equals 18 residues. The junction had 11 bases not matched to a gene; V was cut back by 6 bases and J by 2 bases. Germline V CDR1 and CDR2: SGHNT, YENEEA. The CDR3 here is CASRGRLAGGRVTDTQYF. DNA of the CDR3: TGTGCCAGCAGAGGGAGACTAGCGGGGGGCCGGGTCACAGATACGCAGTATTTT.

DNA of the CDR3: TGTGCCAGCAGCTGGACAGGAGGGAAGACCCAGTACTTC. This translates into CASSWTGGKTQYF. The genes are TRBV12-3 or TRBV12-4 and TRBJ2-5; tentatively, D is TRBD1 (7 bases). This CDR3 contains 13 residues. V lost 6 bases to trimming and J lost 6 bases, with 14 bases between them.

This clone has a single count. The chain couples TRBV6-5 to TRBJ2-5; D perhaps matches TRBD2 (5 bases). Trimming stripped 8 bases from V and 2 bases from J, with 15 bases between. The CDR3 runs 14 residues. In germline, CDR1 is MNHEY, CDR2 SVGAGI. The CDR3 sequence is CASRRGLPQETQYF. CDR3 nucleotide sequence: TGTGCCAGCCGACGCGGGTTGCCACAAGAGACCCAGTACTTC.

The V and J genes are TRBV4-2 and TRBJ1-1, with D perhaps matching TRBD1 (5 bases). Per the germline V gene, CDR1 is LGHNA and CDR2 is YNFKEQ. This CDR3 contains 14 residues. V was clipped by 0 bases and J by 3 bases, with 8 bases between them. The CDR3 spells CASSQDRGDTEAFF. CDR3 DNA: TGTGCCAGCAGCCAAGATAGGGGCGACACTGAAGCTTTCTTT.

As DNA, the CDR3 is TGTGCCAGCAGCTTGGTGGGCTTCAGTGGAAACACCATATATTTT. It codes for CASSLVGFSGNTIYF. This chain joins TRBV6-5 and TRBJ1-3; D gene ambiguous. V was clipped by 6 bases and J by 3 bases, with 15 bases between them. This CDR3 is 15 amino acids long. Germline V gives CDR1 MNHEY, CDR2 SVGAGI.

This chain joins TRBV4-1 and TRBJ1-1; tentative D call: TRBD1 (5 bases). The CDR3 runs to 17 residues. Germline V lookup: CDR1 MGHRA, CDR2 YSYEKL. The V and J ends lost 1 base and 4 bases respectively, with 19 bases between them. The CDR3 bases are TGCGCCAGCAGCCAAGTCCATAGTCCCCTAGGGGCCACTGAAGCTTTCTTT. Translation: CASSQVHSPLGATEAFF.

The genes are TRBV30 and TRBJ1-1, with D perhaps matching TRBD1 (6 bases). CDR1 GTSNPN and CDR2 SVGIG come from the germline V gene (reference sequence). V dropped 0 bases and J dropped 12 bases, with 11 bases sitting between them. The CDR3 sequence is 11 residues long. The CDR3 sequence is CAWSVRQVPFF. CDR3 nucleotides: TGTGCCTGGAGTGTACGACAGGTACCTTTCTTT.

V and J are TRBV7-3 and TRBJ1-1; possible D gene TRBD1, 5 bases. The CDR3 length is 13 residues. Germline V gene lookup returns CDR1 SGHTA and CDR2 FQGTGA. The V end lost 3 bases, the J end lost 1 base, and 6 bases lay between the germline ends. This CDR3 is CASSFQGNTEAFF. The DNA for the CDR3 is TGTGCCAGCAGCTTCCAGGGGAACACTGAAGCTTTCTTT.

This chain links TRBV30 with TRBJ1-4, with a weak D call TRBD1 (5 bases). V was trimmed by 1 base and J by 7 bases, leaving 13 bases between them. The CDR3 runs to 14 residues. The germline V gene has CDR1 GTSNPN and CDR2 SVGIG (reference sequence). Here the CDR3 reads CAWSGGIQGEKLFF. For the CDR3, the DNA is TGTGCCTGGAGTGGGGGAATCCAGGGTGAAAAACTGTTTTTT.